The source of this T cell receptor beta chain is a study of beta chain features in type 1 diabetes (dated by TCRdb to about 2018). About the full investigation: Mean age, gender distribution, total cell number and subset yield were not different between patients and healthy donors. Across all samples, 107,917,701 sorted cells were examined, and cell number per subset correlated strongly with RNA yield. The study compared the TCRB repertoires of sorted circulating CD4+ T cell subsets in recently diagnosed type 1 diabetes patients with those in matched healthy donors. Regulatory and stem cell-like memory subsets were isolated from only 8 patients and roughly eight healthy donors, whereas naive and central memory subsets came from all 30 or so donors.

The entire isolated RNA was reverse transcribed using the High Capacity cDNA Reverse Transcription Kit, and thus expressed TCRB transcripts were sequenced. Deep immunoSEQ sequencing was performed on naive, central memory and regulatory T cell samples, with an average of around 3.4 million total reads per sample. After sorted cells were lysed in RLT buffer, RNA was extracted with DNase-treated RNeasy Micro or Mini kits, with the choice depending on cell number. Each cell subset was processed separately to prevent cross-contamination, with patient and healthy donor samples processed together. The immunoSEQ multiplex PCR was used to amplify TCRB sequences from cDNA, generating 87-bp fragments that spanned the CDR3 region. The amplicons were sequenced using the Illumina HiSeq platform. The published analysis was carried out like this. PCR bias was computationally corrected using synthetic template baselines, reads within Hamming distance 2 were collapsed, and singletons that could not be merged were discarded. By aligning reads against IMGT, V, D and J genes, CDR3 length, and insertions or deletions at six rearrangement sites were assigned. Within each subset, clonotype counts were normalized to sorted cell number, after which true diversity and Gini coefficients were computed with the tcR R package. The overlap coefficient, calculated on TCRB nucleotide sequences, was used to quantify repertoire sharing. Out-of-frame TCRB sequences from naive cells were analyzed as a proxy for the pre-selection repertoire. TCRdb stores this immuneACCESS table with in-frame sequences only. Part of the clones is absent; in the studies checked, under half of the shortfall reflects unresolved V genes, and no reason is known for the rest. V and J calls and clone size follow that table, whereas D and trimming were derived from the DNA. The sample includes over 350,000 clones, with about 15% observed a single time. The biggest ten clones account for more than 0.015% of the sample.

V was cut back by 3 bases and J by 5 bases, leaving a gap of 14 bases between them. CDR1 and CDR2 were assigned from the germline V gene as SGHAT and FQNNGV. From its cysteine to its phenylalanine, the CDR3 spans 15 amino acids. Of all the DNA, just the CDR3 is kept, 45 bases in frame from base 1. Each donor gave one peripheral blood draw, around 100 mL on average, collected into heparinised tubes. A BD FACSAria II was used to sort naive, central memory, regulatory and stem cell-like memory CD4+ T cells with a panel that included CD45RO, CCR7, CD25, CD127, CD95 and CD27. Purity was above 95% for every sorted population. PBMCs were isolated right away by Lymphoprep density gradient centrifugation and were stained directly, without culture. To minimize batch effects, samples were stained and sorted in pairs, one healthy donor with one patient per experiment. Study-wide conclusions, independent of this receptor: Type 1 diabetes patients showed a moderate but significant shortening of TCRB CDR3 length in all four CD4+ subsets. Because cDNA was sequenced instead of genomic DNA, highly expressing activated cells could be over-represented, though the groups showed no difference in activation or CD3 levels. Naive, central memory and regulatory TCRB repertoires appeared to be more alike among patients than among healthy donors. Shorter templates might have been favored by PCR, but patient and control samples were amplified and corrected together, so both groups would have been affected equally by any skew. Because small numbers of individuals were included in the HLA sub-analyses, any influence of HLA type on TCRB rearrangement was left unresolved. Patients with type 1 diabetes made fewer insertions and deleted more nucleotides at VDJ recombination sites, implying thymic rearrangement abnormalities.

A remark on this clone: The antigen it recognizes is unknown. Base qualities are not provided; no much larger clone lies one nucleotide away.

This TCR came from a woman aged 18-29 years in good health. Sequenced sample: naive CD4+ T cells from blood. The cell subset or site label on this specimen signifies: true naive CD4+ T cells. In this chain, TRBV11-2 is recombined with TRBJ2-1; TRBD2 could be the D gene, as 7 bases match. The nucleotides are TGTGCCAGCAGCTTTTTGGGGGGGCGGGACAATGAGCAGTTCTTC. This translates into CASSFLGGRDNEQFF.